The T cell receptor beta chain described here comes from a study of long-term antiretroviral therapy in people with HIV. Runs used v3.0 of the immunoSEQ assay and were done at survey level. The data were produced by immunoSEQ multiplex PCR, yet TCRdb's version contains in-frame clones alone and is incomplete. The table records tens of thousands of clones, roughly 86% of them present only once. In germline, CDR1 is MNHNS, CDR2 SASEGT. V gave up 10 bases and J gave up 6 bases, with 21 bases separating them. CDR3 length equals 14 residues. As regards this clone: As yet, its antigen is unknown.

Study conclusions and caveats: Clones with expansion before ART led the repertoire at all time points.

There was at least one pre-ART PBMC sample for each donor, plus at least two post-ART PBMC samples. All participants with HIV were treated in the United States. The chain carries TRBV6-1 and TRBJ1-1; D gene ambiguous. The specimen was unsorted PBMCs, collected 0.8 years after starting antiretroviral therapy. The receptor comes from a woman in her 30s with HIV. CDR3 amino acids: CATPPLALLSEAFF. The CDR3 coding sequence is TGTGCCACCCCCCCTCTGGCCTTACTCTCTGAAGCTTTCTTT.